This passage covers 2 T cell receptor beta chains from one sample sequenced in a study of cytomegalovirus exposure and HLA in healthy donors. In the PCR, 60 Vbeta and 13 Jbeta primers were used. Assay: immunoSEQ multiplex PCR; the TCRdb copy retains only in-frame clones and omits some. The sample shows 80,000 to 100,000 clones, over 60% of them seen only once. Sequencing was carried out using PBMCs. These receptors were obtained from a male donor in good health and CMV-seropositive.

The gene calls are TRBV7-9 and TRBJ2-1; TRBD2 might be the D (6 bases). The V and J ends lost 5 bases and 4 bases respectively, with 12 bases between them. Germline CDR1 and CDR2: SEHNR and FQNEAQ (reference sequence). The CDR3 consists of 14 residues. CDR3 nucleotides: TGTGCCAGCAGCGAGTCGACTAGTTACAATGAGCAGTTCTTC. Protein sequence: CASSESTSYNEQFF. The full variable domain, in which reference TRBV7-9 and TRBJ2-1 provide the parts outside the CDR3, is DTGVSQNPRHKITKRGQNVTFRCDPISEHNRLYWYRQTLGQGPEFLTYFQNEAQLEKSRLLSDRFSAERPKGSFSTLEIQRTEQGDSAMYLCASSESTSYNEQFFGPGTRLTVL.

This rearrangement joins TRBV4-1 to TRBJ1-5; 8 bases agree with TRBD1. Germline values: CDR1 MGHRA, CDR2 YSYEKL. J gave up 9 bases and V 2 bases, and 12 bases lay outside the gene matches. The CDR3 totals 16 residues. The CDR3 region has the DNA TGCGCCAGCAGCCAATCAGTGGTCAGGGGGCCGGCGCCCCAGCATTTT. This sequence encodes CASSQSVVRGPAPQHF.